The clone carrying this T cell receptor beta chain was seen repeatedly, ten times or more. Its antigen is not identified. Whole-study findings and limits: Tumor Treg TCRs overlapped most with tumor naive CD4+ cells.

Adaptor-ligated barcode primers were used to amplify TRBV12-4/TRBJ1-2 clonotypes. TCRdb independently ran MiXCR on the multiplex PCR reads; one entry per CDR3 protein. The repertoire includes about 920 distinct CDR3 sequences, roughly 8.1% of them detected once, and more than 75% sits in the top ten. CDR1 LGHNT and CDR2 FRNRAP come from the germline V gene. Germline trimming cut 1 base from V and 6 bases from J; bases unmatched to any gene: 5. CDR3 size: 14 residues. This chain joins TRBV12-5 and TRBJ1-2, with 7 bases fitting TRBD1. This sequence was found in a female donor with breast cancer. The sequencing input was naive CD4+ T cells sorted from blood. The subset: naive CD4+ T cells, CD4+CD45RA+CD25-. The CDR3 region is CASGLGQGSHGYTF. CDR3 DNA sequence: TGTGCTAGTGGTTTGGGACAGGGTTCCCATGGCTACACCTTC.